The clone carrying this TCR beta chain was recorded many times. Its antigen is not known. With 10-nucleotide random UMIs, 5'RACE was used to make the cDNA. TCRdb re-called the 5' RACE reads through MiXCR, storing one row per CDR3 protein. The data show around 67,000 distinct CDR3 sequences, roughly 5.5% seen once. The sample originates from a study of neurological immune-mediated disorders. Findings and limits, study-wide: The most TCR clonal expansion was seen in HTLV-1-associated myelopathy, and the least was seen in multiple sclerosis, which fell below healthy controls.

CDR3 length equals 16 residues. Trimming removed 3 bases from V and 0 bases from J; junction bases left unmatched: 9. CDR1 is SGHDT, CDR2 YYEEEE, per germline. The TCR comes from a man between 18 and 35 years old with multiple sclerosis. The chain joins TRBV5-6 to TRBJ2-7; 7 nucleotides match TRBD2. Sample: PBMCs. The CDR3 sequence: CASSSHLAADSYEQYF. In nucleotides, the CDR3 is TGTGCCAGCAGCTCTCATCTAGCGGCGGACTCCTACGAGCAGTACTTC.